This T cell receptor beta chain comes out of a study of human T cells and chemical hapten exposure. Time point indicated: patch test 1, 2 weeks after DPC sensitization. Specified treatment: therapeutic diphenylcyclopropenone sensitization with weekly scalp DPC. TCRdb ran MiXCR on the RACE reads and lists one entry per CDR3 protein. There are around 380,000 distinct CDR3 sequences in the sample; about 4.8% occur only once, and under 3% lies in the top ten. The table lists this clonotype with many counts. V was clipped by 2 bases and J by 7 bases, with 9 bases between them. The CDR3 consists of 13 residues. Per germline, CDR1 SGHRS and CDR2 YFSETQ.

The chain joins TRBV5-1 to TRBJ1-4; tentative D call: TRBD1 (6 bases). The sample was whole blood, taken in connection with sensitization to the hapten diphenylcyclopropenone (DPC). The TCR comes from a woman between 50 and 59 years old with alopecia areata. Some clones in this sample may be carry-over from other donors' samples. The CDR3 is CASSFGGSEKLFF. CDR3 bases: TGCGCCAGCAGCTTTGGGGGCAGTGAAAAACTGTTTTTT.